This TCR beta chain was retrieved from a study of blood T cell repertoires in COVID-19. Study summary: Samples of COVID-19 (acute and convalescent) were obtained from the United States, Italy and Spain. Sources were T cells, B-cell-depleted T cells, or PBMCs; the material itself was cDNA or gDNA.

There are 17 residues in the CDR3. CDR1 and CDR2 from the germline V gene are LGHNA and YSLEER. Trimming shortened V by 0 bases and J by 4 bases, and 13 bases separated the two germline ends. Original analysis: For nucleated cells, counts were estimated from reference gene primer amplification. Sequencing used immunoSEQ multiplex PCR; TCRdb keeps in-frame clones, though not all of them. V, J and clone size were drawn from that table, and D and trimming were deduced from the DNA. The sample shows 81,000 or so clones, about nine tenths of them seen only once. In its sample, this clone was seen once. The rearrangement joins TRBV4-3 to TRBJ1-6; no reliable D call. The source of this sequence is a man in his 70s with active or convalescent COVID-19. The sequenced sample consisted of peripheral blood. CDR3 sequence: CASSQDRGTPYNSPLHF. The DNA of the CDR3 is TGCGCCAGCAGCCAAGATCGGGGAACGCCATATAATTCACCCCTCCACTTT.